Shown below are 14 T cell receptor beta chains from a single sample sequenced in a study of human T cells and chemical hapten exposure. Via MiXCR, TCRdb re-called the RACE reads, giving one row per CDR3 protein. The sample lists some 81,000 distinct CDR3 sequences, roughly 12% seen once, with more than 1.5% in the top ten. The time point: patch test 2, 6 weeks after DPC sensitization. As for treatment: therapeutic diphenylcyclopropenone sensitization with weekly scalp DPC. The source material was whole blood, sampled in connection with sensitization to the hapten diphenylcyclopropenone (DPC). The receptors were sampled from a man aged 18-30 years with alopecia areata. Some clones in this sample may be carry-over from other donors' samples.

The rearrangement joins TRBV29-1 to TRBJ1-1; D unclear. Germline CDR1 SQVTM, CDR2 ANQGSEA. The CDR3 length is 10 residues. DNA for the CDR3: TGCAGTGTAGCAAACGCTGAAGCTTTCTTT. Translation: CSVANAEAFF.

This chain uses TRBV6-1 with TRBJ2-4; D unresolved. CDR1 and CDR2 from the germline V gene are MNHNS and SASEGT. The CDR3 sequence is 15 residues long. Trimming shortened V by 6 bases and J by 0 bases, and 12 bases separated the two germline ends. The CDR3 bases are TGTGCCAGCAGCCCAACTGGGGAAGCCAAAAACATTCAGTACTTC. Protein product: CASSPTGEAKNIQYF.

The table lists this clonotype with many counts. J is TRBJ1-2 and V is TRBV20-1; TRBD1 might be the D (6 bases). Trimming took 3 bases from V and 8 from J, leaving 10 bases between them. The length of the CDR3 is 11 residues. Germline CDR1 and CDR2: DFQATT and SNEGSKA (reference sequence). The CDR3: CSASQGSGYTF. CDR3 sequence (DNA): TGCAGTGCTAGCCAGGGGAGCGGCTACACCTTC.

The chain combines TRBV20-1 with TRBJ1-1; D is unclear. Per the germline V gene, CDR1 is DFQATT and CDR2 is SNEGSKA (reference sequence). This CDR3 region has 12 residues. V was cut by 2 bases and J by 4 bases, with 8 bases left in between. The chain's CDR3 is CSARKGFTEAFF. CDR3 nucleotide sequence: TGCAGTGCTAGAAAAGGGTTCACTGAAGCTTTCTTT.

The rearrangement links TRBV11-2 to TRBJ1-1; 9 bases line up with TRBD1. The CDR3 sequence is 17 residues long. Germline-derived CDR1 and CDR2 are SGHAT and FQNNGV. With V trimmed by 5 bases and J by 2 bases, 12 bases remained unmatched. CDR3 region: CASSLWTGTGTNTEAFF. Written as DNA, the CDR3 is TGTGCCAGCAGCCTTTGGACAGGGACAGGGACTAACACTGAAGCTTTCTTT. Full variable domain (rest looked up from reference TRBV11-2 and TRBJ1-1): EAGVAQSPRYKIIEKRQSVAFWCNPISGHATLYWYQQILGQGPKLLIQFQNNGVVDDSQLPKDRFSAERLKGVDSTLKIQPAKLEDSAVYLCASSLWTGTGTNTEAFFGQGTRLTVV.

Turning to this clonotype: Sequence at one end of the junction differs from germline and may be a read error. The chain recombines TRBV7-2 with TRBJ2-5, with 8 bases fitting TRBD2. This CDR3 contains 14 residues. Germline V gene lookup returns CDR1 SGHTA and CDR2 FQGNSA. The CDR3 sequence is CASSLTSARQTLYF. The DNA of the CDR3 is TGTGCCAGCAGCTTGACTAGCGCCCGGCAGACCCTGTACTTC. The variable domain in full, completed from reference TRBV7-2 and TRBJ2-5, reads GAGVSQSPSNKVTEKGKDVELRCDPISGHTALYWYRQSLGQGLEFLIYFQGNSAPDKSGLPSDRFSAERTGGSVSTLTIQRTQQEDSAVYLCASSLTSARQTLYFGPGTRLLVL.

The chain links TRBV11-2 to TRBJ2-1, with D unresolved. The CDR3 loop spans 11 amino acids. Germline V CDR1 and CDR2: SGHAT, FQNNGV. V gave up 2 bases and J gave up 8 bases, with 4 bases separating them. The CDR3 region is CASSLTHEQFF. Here the CDR3 DNA reads TGTGCCAGCAGCTTAACCCATGAGCAGTTCTTC. The whole variable domain, remainder taken from reference TRBV11-2 and TRBJ2-1, is EAGVAQSPRYKIIEKRQSVAFWCNPISGHATLYWYQQILGQGPKLLIQFQNNGVVDDSQLPKDRFSAERLKGVDSTLKIQPAKLEDSAVYLCASSLTHEQFFGPGTRLTVL.

This clonotype was detected a few times. V usage is TRBV15 and J usage is TRBJ1-6, with a possible D match to TRBD1 (6 bases). Germline CDR1 reads LNHNV; CDR2 reads YYDKDF (reference sequence). Between the trimmed V and J ends, which lost 0 bases and 7 bases, there was a span of 19 bases. The CDR3 runs 18 residues. This chain's CDR3 is CATSRDYQKGGSNSPLHF. In nucleotides, the CDR3 is TGTGCCACCAGCAGAGATTATCAGAAAGGGGGATCGAATTCACCCCTCCACTTT.

The table lists this clonotype with a few counts. V gene TRBV7-3 combines with J gene TRBJ1-2; a possible D gene is TRBD1 (6 bases). V dropped 3 bases and J dropped 4 bases, with 12 bases sitting between them. The germline V gene has CDR1 SGHTA and CDR2 FQGTGA. The CDR3 totals 14 residues. The CDR3 DNA reads as TGTGCCAGCAGCTTGGGGCAGGGGAGCTATGGCTACACCTTC. This sequence encodes CASSLGQGSYGYTF.

There are many counts of this clonotype. The chain carries TRBV20-1 and TRBJ1-6; 7 bases agree with TRBD1. The CDR3 length is 16 residues. Germline assignment: CDR1 DFQATT and CDR2 SNEGSKA (reference sequence). The junction had 3 bases not matched to a gene; V was cut back by 1 base and J by 0 bases. This CDR3 is CSARATGSSYNSPLHF. CDR3 sequence (DNA): TGCAGTGCTAGAGCGACAGGGAGCTCCTATAATTCACCCCTCCACTTT.

This clonotype was seen more than once but under ten times. The gene calls are TRBV7-2 and TRBJ2-5, with TRBD1 as a possible D gene (6 bases). The CDR3 has 15 residues. V dropped 0 bases and J dropped 1 base, with 9 bases sitting between them. Per the germline V gene, CDR1 is SGHTA and CDR2 is FQGNSA. CDR3 sequence: CASSLARGGQETQYF. In DNA, the CDR3 is TGTGCCAGCAGCTTAGCCAGAGGGGGCCAAGAGACCCAGTACTTC. Complete variable domain (other parts from reference TRBV7-2 and TRBJ2-5): GAGVSQSPSNKVTEKGKDVELRCDPISGHTALYWYRQSLGQGLEFLIYFQGNSAPDKSGLPSDRFSAERTGGSVSTLTIQRTQQEDSAVYLCASSLARGGQETQYFGPGTRLLVL.

CDR3 residues: CAISGNSPYEQYF. CDR3 nucleotide sequence: TGTGCCATCAGTGGTAATTCCCCCTACGAGCAGTACTTC. The chain combines TRBV10-3 with TRBJ2-7; D remains ambiguous. The V gene lost 4 bases and the J gene lost 2 bases, with 9 bases spanning the gap. The CDR3 runs 13 residues. Germline CDR1 reads ENHRY; CDR2 reads SYGVKD.

This clonotype has a count of ten or more. The rearrangement uses TRBV7-8 and TRBJ1-1; TRBD1 might be the D (6 bases). V was trimmed by 4 bases and J by 5 bases, leaving 14 bases between them. The CDR3 is 14 residues long. CDR1 and CDR2 (germline): SGHVS, FQNEAQ. CDR3 residues: CASSSPQGRTEAFF. CDR3 coding DNA: TGTGCCAGCAGCTCCCCACAGGGTAGGACTGAAGCTTTCTTT.

This clonotype has a count of ten or more. The chain uses TRBV20-1 and TRBJ2-3; 9 positions match TRBD2. This CDR3 comprises 15 residues. The germline CDR1 and CDR2 sequences are DFQATT and SNEGSKA (reference sequence). Trimming took 1 base from V and 1 from J; bases not matched to a gene: 3. As DNA, the CDR3 is TGCAGTGCTAGAGGTCCTAGCGGGGGCACAGATACGCAGTATTTT. Translated, it gives CSARGPSGGTDTQYF.